This T cell receptor beta chain emerged from a study of chemoradiotherapy in HPV16-positive cancers. Study in general: Candidate HPV-specific clones and shared TCR motifs came from two HPV16-positive patients. Overall study results and limits: During treatment, candidate HPV-specific clones and E7-related motifs expanded in tumor. Functional assays defining HPV-specific T cells used only a couple of HPV16-positive patients.

Assay: immunoSEQ multiplex PCR; the TCRdb copy retains only in-frame clones and omits some. The sample lists 36,000 or so clones, about four fifths occurring once. Repertoires were sampled repeatedly during chemoradiotherapy. As regards this clone: Its target is not known.

The V gene's germline CDR1 is SGHKS and CDR2 YYEKEE (reference sequence). The CDR3 covers 16 residues. V was pared by 3 bases and J by 5 bases, with 11 bases of the junction left unmatched. The clonotype comes from a human donor with HPV-associated anogenital cancer. This material consisted of blood, taken from a patient who underwent chemoradiotherapy. The chain employs TRBV5-5 and TRBJ2-5, with 9 bases aligning to TRBD1. CDR3 sequence reads: CASSSVPGQGRETQYF. The CDR3 DNA follows: TGTGCCAGCAGCTCCGTACCGGGACAGGGTCGGGAGACCCAGTACTTC.